This TCR beta chain was recovered during a study of graft-versus-host responses after intestinal transplantation. Across the study: Each recipient received anti-thymocyte globulin induction, then tacrolimus and steroids for about 3 years. Whole-study results and caveats: GvH clones were found in recipient marrow; some appeared first in ileum or blood.

The CDR3 spans 14 residues. The V segment lost 4 bases and the J segment 9 bases; nucleotides outside the gene matches: 9. Looked up from germline, CDR1 is SGHVS and CDR2 is FQNEAQ. Note on this clone: Its antigen remains unidentified.

Repertoires were generated with immunoSEQ multiplex PCR, while TCRdb's copy carries only in-frame clones and drops some. The sample yields around 18,000 clones, about 90% seen once. The chain links TRBV7-8 to TRBJ2-7; 10 bases map to TRBD2. The sequence was collected from a human patient who received an intestinal transplant, so some T cells may come from the graft donor. The sequencing here drew on PBMCs, taken approximately 3.5 months after intestinal transplant. CDR3 sequence (DNA): TGTGCCAGCAGCTCCCCTAGCGGGAGTCTCGTGCAGTACTTC. This translates into CASSSPSGSLVQYF.